Following are 4 T cell receptor beta chains from one sample sequenced in a study of CD8+CD57+ T cells in acquired aplastic anemia. The TCR beta profiling, which covered VDJ combination and CDR3 sequence, was carried out using genomic DNA as the template. TCRdb re-derived calls from the reads in MiXCR, one entry per CDR3 protein. The sample lists about 180,000 distinct CDR3 sequences; about half were seen once. The sequenced material came from sorted CD4+, CD8+, or CD8+CD57+ T cells (not recorded which) from PBMCs. These receptors were taken from a human donor in good health.

This clonotype has at least ten counts. The chain joins TRBV12-3 or TRBV12-4 to TRBJ1-6, with D possibly matching TRBD1 (6 bases). The CDR3 sequence is 15 residues long. The ends were cut back, 6 bases at V and 7 bases at J, with 16 bases in the middle. This CDR3 reads CASSLRGGYNSPLHF. CDR3 DNA: TGTGCCAGCAGCCTCCGGGGGGGCTACAATTCACCCCTCCACTTT.

The V call is TRBV7-2, the J call TRBJ2-3; 13 bases match TRBD2. CDR1 is SGHTA, CDR2 FQGNSA, per germline. The CDR3 covers 14 residues. Trimming at V came to 9 bases and at J to 6 bases, leaving 6 bases not matched to a gene. The CDR3 region is CASLPGLAGDTQYF. The CDR3 coding sequence is TGTGCCAGTTTGCCGGGACTAGCGGGGGATACGCAGTATTTT.

The sample holds many counts of this clonotype. The chain joins TRBV6-1 to TRBJ1-5; D uncertain. The V and J ends lost 7 bases and 7 bases respectively, with 8 bases between them. The CDR3 length is 11 residues. The germline V gene has CDR1 MNHNS and CDR2 SASEGT. CDR3 loop: CASMVPQPQHF. The CDR3 DNA is TGTGCCAGCATGGTTCCCCAGCCCCAGCATTTT.

This chain links TRBV24-1 with TRBJ2-3, with D possibly being TRBD1 (7 bases). CDR3 length: 15 amino acids. The V and J ends lost 2 bases and 1 base respectively, with 9 bases between them. The germline gives CDR1 KGHDR, CDR2 SFDVKD. The CDR3 bases are TGTGCCACCAGTGATTCCAGGGGGGGCACAGATACGCAGTATTTT. This sequence encodes CATSDSRGGTDTQYF.